The next 11 T cell receptor beta chains were all read from a single sample in a study of blood T cell repertoires in COVID-19. Repertoires were generated with immunoSEQ multiplex PCR, while TCRdb's copy carries only in-frame clones and drops some. The sample holds 470,000 or so clones, more than 85% seen once. What was sequenced was peripheral blood. The receptors come from a woman in her 30s with acute or convalescent COVID-19.

This clone was counted only a few times. V is TRBV2 and J is TRBJ1-5; TRBD1 agrees at 9 bases. The junction had 9 bases not matched to a gene; V was cut back by 7 bases and J by 5 bases. CDR3 length equals 15 residues. Germline assignment: CDR1 SNHLY and CDR2 FYNNEI. CDR3 in amino acids: CASNLQGAEYQPQHF. CDR3 DNA: TGTGCCAGCAACTTACAGGGGGCAGAGTATCAGCCCCAGCATTTT.

This clone was observed a single time. The genes are TRBV2 and TRBJ2-5; D may be TRBD1 (5 bases). This CDR3 is built from 14 residues. The V end was cut by 6 bases, the J end by 3 bases, with 14 bases between. Germline-derived CDR1 and CDR2 are SNHLY and FYNNEI. CDR3 sequence: CASRRGRVKETQYF. The CDR3 DNA reads TGTGCCAGCAGAAGGGGCAGGGTAAAAGAGACCCAGTACTTC.

The J gene is TRBJ1-2, the V gene TRBV12-3 or TRBV12-4, with 9 nucleotides matching TRBD1. The CDR3 is 13 residues long. Trimming removed 3 bases from V and 6 bases from J; junction bases left unmatched: 2. In nucleotides, the CDR3 is TGTGCCAGCAGTTTGGACAGGGGAAATGGCTACACCTTC. This translates into CASSLDRGNGYTF.

This clone occurred once. V and J are TRBV18 and TRBJ2-1; the match to TRBD1 covers 7 bases. Germline CDR1 is KGHSH and CDR2 is LQKENI. The CDR3 sequence is 17 residues long. Trimming removed 6 bases from V and 8 bases from J; junction bases left unmatched: 19. DNA of the CDR3: TGTGCCAGCTCCCCGACAGGACCGACAGGGTATCGGGATGAGCAGTTCTTC. Translating gives CASSPTGPTGYRDEQFF.

CDR3 coding DNA: TGTGCCAGCAGTGAACAGAATAGCAATCAGCCCCAGCATTTT. Translating gives CASSEQNSNQPQHF. The genes are TRBV6-1 and TRBJ1-5; D remains ambiguous. Germline V gives CDR1 MNHNS, CDR2 SASEGT. The CDR3 covers 14 residues. V shed 2 bases and J shed 0 bases, with 5 bases lying between them.

V usage is TRBV24-1 and J usage is TRBJ2-2; 7 bases are shared with TRBD1. V gave up 9 bases and J gave up 2 bases; unmatched junction bases: 5. Looked up from germline, CDR1 is KGHDR and CDR2 is SFDVKD. The CDR3 spans 14 residues. CDR3: CATAGTANTGELFF. The DNA for the CDR3 is TGTGCCACCGCTGGGACAGCAAACACCGGGGAGCTGTTTTTT.

Turning to this clone: Other DNA sequences of this sample code for an identical CDR3. This chain uses TRBV5-1 with TRBJ1-5; maybe TRBD1 (6 bases). CDR3 length: 14 residues. Germline CDR1 and CDR2: SGHRS and YFSETQ. V was cut by 0 bases and J by 6 bases, with 10 bases left in between. The CDR3 loop is CASSLEQGGQPQHF. CDR3 nucleotides: TGCGCCAGCAGCTTGGAACAGGGTGGTCAGCCCCAGCATTTT.

The genes are TRBV7-2 and TRBJ2-2; no firm D call. V dropped 3 bases and J dropped 4 bases, with 9 bases sitting between them. The CDR3 sequence is 14 residues long. Germline CDR1 is SGHTA and CDR2 is FQGNSA. The CDR3 DNA reads TGTGCCAGCAGCTTGTTCGCGGTCACCGGGGAGCTGTTTTTT. This encodes CASSLFAVTGELFF. The variable domain in full, with the rest retrieved from reference TRBV7-2 and TRBJ2-2, is GAGVSQSPSNKVTEKGKDVELRCDPISGHTALYWYRQSLGQGLEFLIYFQGNSAPDKSGLPSDRFSAERTGGSVSTLTIQRTQQEDSAVYLCASSLFAVTGELFFGEGSRLTVL.

The rearrangement uses TRBV5-1 and TRBJ2-7; D gene unclear. Trimming stripped 0 bases from V and 4 bases from J, with 11 bases between. Germline loops: CDR1 SGHRS, CDR2 YFSETQ. The CDR3 is 14 residues long. The CDR3, as DNA: TGCGCCAGCAGCTTGGGTCAGGATACATACGAGCAGTACTTC. It translates to CASSLGQDTYEQYF.

This clone was detected only once. J is TRBJ2-1 and V is TRBV10-3; tentative D call: TRBD2 (6 bases). CDR1 and CDR2 from the germline V gene are ENHRY and SYGVKD. There are 13 residues in the CDR3. V was clipped by 2 bases and J by 4 bases, with 6 bases between them. For the CDR3, the DNA is TGTGCCATCAGTGAGGGGGGGTACAATGAGCAGTTCTTC. Its translation is CAISEGGYNEQFF.

This sequence joins TRBV7-3 and TRBJ2-2, with 7 bases identical to TRBD1. Germline-derived CDR1 and CDR2 are SGHTA and FQGTGA. Trimming cost V 5 bases and J 7 bases; bases outside gene matches: 4. The CDR3 spans 13 residues. The CDR3 loop reads CASSPTGFGELFF. For the CDR3, the DNA is TGTGCCAGCAGCCCGACAGGGTTCGGGGAGCTGTTTTTT. The full variable domain, with the rest looked up from reference TRBV7-3 and TRBJ2-2, is GAGVSQTPSNKVTEKGKYVELRCDPISGHTALYWYRQSLGQGPEFLIYFQGTGAADDSGLPNDRFFAVRPEGSVSTLKIQRTERGDSAVYLCASSPTGFGELFFGEGSRLTVL.